This T cell receptor beta chain was recorded in a study of T-cell reconstitution after alpha-beta-depleted transplantation in children. The study, taken as a whole, reports: T-cell counts and diversity at one year post-transplant came mainly from newly produced T cells. Reportedly, alpha-beta T cells present about two months post-transplant originated from several hundred expanded clones of graft origin. Surviving thymic progenitors and recipient T cells were the source of high TCRbeta diversity at day 60 in some patients.

Preparation of the TCRbeta library was carried out with unique molecular identifiers. MiXCR was run by TCRdb on the PCR reads, yielding one entry per CDR3 protein. The table records fewer than 1 million distinct CDR3 sequences, approximately 15% of them present only once. Worth noting for this clonotype: Its cognate antigen is unknown.

From germline, CDR1 is KGHSH and CDR2 LQKENI. Trimming removed 3 bases at V and 6 bases at J, with 14 bases between. The CDR3 extends over 15 amino acids. The sequences come from PBMCs, mostly from graft donor cells, collected 360 days after TCRalphabeta/CD19-depleted stem cell transplant. This TCR was recovered from a male patient aged 10 to 17 who had a stem cell transplant for acute lymphoblastic leukemia, so the T cells may come from the graft donor. The chain couples TRBV18 to TRBJ2-2, with D possibly being TRBD2 (6 bases). CDR3 protein: CASSPGLHRSGELFF. The CDR3 nucleotides are TGTGCCAGCTCACCGGGACTTCATCGGTCCGGGGAGCTGTTTTTT.